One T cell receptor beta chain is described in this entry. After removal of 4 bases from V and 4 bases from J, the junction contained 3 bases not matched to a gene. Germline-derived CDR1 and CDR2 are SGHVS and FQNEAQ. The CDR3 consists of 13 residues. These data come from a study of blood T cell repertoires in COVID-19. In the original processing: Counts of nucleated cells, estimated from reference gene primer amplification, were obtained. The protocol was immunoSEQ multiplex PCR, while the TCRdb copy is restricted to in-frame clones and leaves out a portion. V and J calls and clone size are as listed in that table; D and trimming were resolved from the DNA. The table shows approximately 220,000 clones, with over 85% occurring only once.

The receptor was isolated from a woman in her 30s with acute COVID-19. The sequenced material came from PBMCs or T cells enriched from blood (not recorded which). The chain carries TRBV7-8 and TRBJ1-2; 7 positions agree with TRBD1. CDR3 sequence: CASSSRDSYGYTF. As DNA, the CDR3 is TGTGCCAGCAGCTCCCGGGACAGCTATGGCTACACCTTC.